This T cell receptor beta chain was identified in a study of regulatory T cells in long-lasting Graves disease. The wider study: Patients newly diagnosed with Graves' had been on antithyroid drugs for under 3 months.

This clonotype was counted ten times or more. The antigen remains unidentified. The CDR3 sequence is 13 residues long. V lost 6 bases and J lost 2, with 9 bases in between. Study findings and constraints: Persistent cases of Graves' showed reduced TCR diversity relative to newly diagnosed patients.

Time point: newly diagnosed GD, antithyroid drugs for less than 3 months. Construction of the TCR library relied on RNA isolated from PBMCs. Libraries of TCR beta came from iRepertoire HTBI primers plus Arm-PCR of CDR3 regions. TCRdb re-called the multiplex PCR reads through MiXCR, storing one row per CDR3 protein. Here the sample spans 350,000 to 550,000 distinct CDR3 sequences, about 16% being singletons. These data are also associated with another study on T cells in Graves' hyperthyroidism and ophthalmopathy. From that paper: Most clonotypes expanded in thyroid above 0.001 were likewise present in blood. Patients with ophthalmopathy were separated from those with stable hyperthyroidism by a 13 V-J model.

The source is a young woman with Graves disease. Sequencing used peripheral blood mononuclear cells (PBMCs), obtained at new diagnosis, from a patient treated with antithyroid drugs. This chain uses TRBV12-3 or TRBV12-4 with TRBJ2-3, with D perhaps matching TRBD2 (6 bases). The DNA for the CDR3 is TGTGCCAGCAGACTAGCCTCCACAGATACGCAGTATTTT. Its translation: CASRLASTDTQYF.